This T cell receptor (beta chain) was recorded in a study of CD8 T cells in ankylosing spondylitis. Whole-study findings and limits: There was a TCR beta motif, made of roughly eight highly homologous variants, that appeared characteristic of ankylosing spondylitis blood.

Concerning this clonotype itself: Its specificity is not known.

From the 5' RACE reads, TCRdb called clonotypes with MiXCR, one entry per CDR3 protein. The sample shows fewer than 550,000 distinct CDR3 sequences, about 5% of them seen only once. The junction had 4 bases not matched to a gene; V was cut back by 3 bases and J by 0 bases. CDR3 length: 17 amino acids. In germline, CDR1 is SGDLS, CDR2 YYNGEE. The sample was blood, either unsorted or a sorted T cell fraction (not recorded which). This rearrangement joins TRBV9 to TRBJ2-5; 14 nucleotides match TRBD2. This receptor was obtained from a male donor with ankylosing spondylitis. The DNA for the CDR3 is TGTGCCAGCAGCGGGAGGACTAGCGGGGGGTACCAAGAGACCCAGTACTTC. Amino acid sequence: CASSGRTSGGYQETQYF. Full variable domain (missing parts from reference TRBV9 and TRBJ2-5): DSGVTQTPKHLITATGQRVTLRCSPRSGDLSVYWYQQSLDQGLQFLIQYYNGEERAKGNILERFSAQQFPDLHSELNLSSLELGDSALYFCASSGRTSGGYQETQYFGPGTRLLVL.